These T cell receptor beta chains were read from a single sample in a study of blood T cells in healthy people across ages. TCRdb recomputed calls from the 5' RACE reads with MiXCR, one row per CDR3 protein. The sample consists of 920,000 or so distinct CDR3 sequences, over 35% of them appearing once. The specimen was blood. Source of these receptors: a woman in her sixties or seventies in good health. The CDR3 runs from the conserved cysteine through the conserved F or W. The D gene is left open where the match is weak. The size field is filled for only some rows; it gives once, few, many or a size class.

D: -; J: TRBJ2-7; size: few; V: TRBV29-1; DNA: TGCAGCGTTGAAGGCCCGGATCTCTACGAGCAGTACTTC; CDR3: CSVEGPDLYEQYF
D: -; J: TRBJ2-7; size: -; V: TRBV27; DNA: TGTGCCAGCAGGGGGCAGGGAAATTCCTACGAGCAGTACTTC; CDR3: CASRGQGNSYEQYF
D: TRBD1; J: TRBJ1-2; size: many; V: TRBV29-1; DNA: TGCAGCGTCGAGAGACAAGACAGGGGGCGGGGCTACACCTTC; CDR3: CSVERQDRGRGYTF
D: -; J: TRBJ1-2; size: few; V: TRBV12-3/TRBV12-4; DNA: TGTGCCAGCTCCGGGCAGGGAGCTAACTATGGCTACACCTTC; CDR3: CASSGQGANYGYTF
D: -; J: TRBJ2-3; size: -; V: TRBV20-1; DNA: TGCAGTGCTAGAGATTGGGGGAGAAAAGGCACAGATACGCAGTATTTT; CDR3: CSARDWGRKGTDTQYF
D: TRBD1; J: TRBJ1-3; size: once; V: TRBV19; DNA: TGTGCCAGTAGTTCTCGACAGGGTGGAGACACCATATATTTT; CDR3: CASSSRQGGDTIYF
D: -; J: TRBJ2-1; size: -; V: TRBV7-8; DNA: TGTGCCAGCAGCTATCCAGGTGGTGAGGGCCATGAGCAGTTCTTC; CDR3: CASSYPGGEGHEQFF
D: -; J: TRBJ1-4; size: few; V: TRBV29-1; DNA: TGCAGCGTTGACCGGGACGGCCATAATGAAAAACTGTTTTTT; CDR3: CSVDRDGHNEKLFF
D: TRBD2; J: TRBJ2-5; size: -; V: TRBV7-9; DNA: TGTGCCAGCAGCCGGACTAGCGGGACCATCCAGGAGACCCAGTACTTC; CDR3: CASSRTSGTIQETQYF
D: -; J: TRBJ2-7; size: -; V: TRBV3-1; DNA: TGTGCCAGCAGCCAAGGTGAAGGGGCGAGGAGGAAGTACTTC; CDR3: CASSQGEGARRKYF
D: -; J: TRBJ1-2; size: -; V: TRBV7-3; DNA: TGTGCCAGCAGCTTAACTAGGGGGAGCTACACCTTC; CDR3: CASSLTRGSYTF
D: -; J: TRBJ1-3; size: once; V: TRBV9; DNA: TGTGCCAGCAGCGACAGGGATGGAAACACCATATATTTT; CDR3: CASSDRDGNTIYF
D: -; J: TRBJ2-1; size: -; V: TRBV12-3/TRBV12-4; DNA: TGTGCCAGCACGACGGAGGGACCCTACAATGAGCAGTTCTTC; CDR3: CASTTEGPYNEQFF
D: -; J: TRBJ2-6; size: few; V: TRBV13; DNA: TGTGCCAGCAGCTTTCTAACGGGAGCCTCTGGGGCCAACGTCCTGACTTTC; CDR3: CASSFLTGASGANVLTF
D: -; J: TRBJ2-5; size: -; V: TRBV20-1; DNA: TGCAGTGCTATCGCGGGCCAAGAGACCCAGTACTTC; CDR3: CSAIAGQETQYF
D: -; J: TRBJ1-2; size: -; V: TRBV20-1; DNA: TGCAGTGCTAGAGCGGTCGGGCTTACCCATGGCTACACCTTC; CDR3: CSARAVGLTHGYTF
D: TRBD2; J: TRBJ2-1; size: -; V: TRBV5-1; DNA: TGCGCCAGCAGTCGCGTAGCGGGGGCCTACAATGAGCAGTTCTTC; CDR3: CASSRVAGAYNEQFF
D: -; J: TRBJ1-2; size: few; V: TRBV12-3/TRBV12-4; DNA: TGTGCCAGCTCCCGGGTATATGGCTACACCTTC; CDR3: CASSRVYGYTF
D: TRBD1; J: TRBJ2-4; size: -; V: TRBV2; DNA: TGTGCCAGCAGAACGGACAGGAAAAACATTCAGTACTTC; CDR3: CASRTDRKNIQYF
D: TRBD1; J: TRBJ2-1; size: -; V: TRBV20-1; DNA: TGCAGTGCTCGACAGGGGGCGGATTTGACCCAGTTCTTC; CDR3: CSARQGADLTQFF
D: -; J: TRBJ2-7; size: -; V: TRBV20-1; DNA: TGCAGTGCTAGGATTGTACAGGGCTACGAGCAGTACTTC; CDR3: CSARIVQGYEQYF
D: TRBD1; J: TRBJ1-6; size: -; V: TRBV20-1; DNA: TGCAGTGCCACCAACCCGTCCAGGACAGGGGTTAATTCACCCCTCCACTTT; CDR3: CSATNPSRTGVNSPLHF
D: TRBD1; J: TRBJ2-1; size: -; V: TRBV24-1; DNA: TGTGCCACCAGTGGGACAGGGGGCGGACACCAAGAGACCCAGTTCTTC; CDR3: CATSGTGGGHQETQFF
D: TRBD1; J: TRBJ1-1; size: -; V: TRBV12-3/TRBV12-4; DNA: TGTGCCAGCAGCTCCCGGACAGGGGGCGCGTTAGGCACTGAAGCTTTCTTT; CDR3: CASSSRTGGALGTEAFF
D: -; J: TRBJ2-5; size: few; V: TRBV7-6; DNA: TGTGCCAGCAGCTTAGCGCCCGTATCTGGTCTAGGAGAGACCCAGTACTTC; CDR3: CASSLAPVSGLGETQYF
D: -; J: TRBJ2-1; size: once; V: TRBV6-1; DNA: TGTGCCAGCAGTTTTGAACACCACAATGAGCAGTTCTTC; CDR3: CASSFEHHNEQFF
D: TRBD1; J: TRBJ2-6; size: -; V: TRBV18; DNA: TGTGCCAGCTCACCACGGGTCGGGACAGGGTCCTCTGGGGCCAACGTCCTGACTTTC; CDR3: CASSPRVGTGSSGANVLTF
D: TRBD1; J: TRBJ1-6; size: few; V: TRBV5-1; DNA: TGCGCCAGCAGCTTGTTGGGACAGGAGAATTCACCCCTCCACTTT; CDR3: CASSLLGQENSPLHF
D: TRBD2; J: TRBJ2-7; size: once; V: TRBV6-5; DNA: TGTGCCAGCTCCGGGACTAGCTACAATGAGCAGTACTTC; CDR3: CASSGTSYNEQYF
D: TRBD2; J: TRBJ2-7; size: -; V: TRBV9; DNA: TGTGCCAGCAGCGTCCTAGCGGGAGAATTCTACGAGCAGTACTTC; CDR3: CASSVLAGEFYEQYF
D: TRBD2; J: TRBJ2-1; size: few; V: TRBV4-2; DNA: TGTGCCAGCAGCGACGGGACTAGCGGGAGCTCCTACAATGAGCAGTTCTTC; CDR3: CASSDGTSGSSYNEQFF
D: -; J: TRBJ2-3; size: -; V: TRBV24-1; DNA: TGTACCACCAGTGATTACGCGTCCGATACGCAGTATTTT; CDR3: CTTSDYASDTQYF
D: -; J: TRBJ2-7; size: -; V: TRBV14; DNA: TGTGCCAGCAGCCCAGACCCCCACGGTCTAACCGCCCGCTACGAGCAGTACTTC; CDR3: CASSPDPHGLTARYEQYF
D: TRBD1; J: TRBJ2-7; size: -; V: TRBV28; DNA: TGTGCCAGCAGTTTACCATTAACACTGACAGGGGGTCCCTCCTACGAGCAGTACTTC; CDR3: CASSLPLTLTGGPSYEQYF
D: -; J: TRBJ1-2; size: -; V: TRBV13; DNA: TGTGCCAGCAGCCAAAGCCCTTGGAGGCGCCCCTCTTTCGGTGGCTACACCTTC; CDR3: CASSQSPWRRPSFGGYTF
D: -; J: TRBJ1-2; size: -; V: TRBV3-1; DNA: TGTGCCAGCAGTCCCTACCTACAGGCTAATGACTACACCTTC; CDR3: CASSPYLQANDYTF
D: -; J: TRBJ2-5; size: many; V: TRBV6-5; DNA: TGTGCCAGCAGTCCCGAGGTTGGCGTGACCCAGTACTTC; CDR3: CASSPEVGVTQYF
D: -; J: TRBJ1-2; size: many; V: TRBV2; DNA: TGTGCCAGCAGTGTTACCCGGACTACTAGCTATGGCTACACCTTC; CDR3: CASSVTRTTSYGYTF
D: -; J: TRBJ1-2; size: few; V: TRBV20-1; DNA: TGCAGTGCTAGAGAAGGACAGATCTATGGCTACACCTTC; CDR3: CSAREGQIYGYTF
D: -; J: TRBJ2-6; size: few; V: TRBV7-9; DNA: TGTGCCAGCAGCTTCGCTCGGGGGGCCAACGTCCTGACTTTC; CDR3: CASSFARGANVLTF
D: TRBD1; J: TRBJ1-6; size: -; V: TRBV20-1; DNA: TGCAGTGCTCCAGGGGGGACCCCTAATTCACCCCTCCACTTT; CDR3: CSAPGGTPNSPLHF
D: TRBD2; J: TRBJ2-1; size: few; V: TRBV27; DNA: TGTGCCAGCAGTCCCCGAGAAGCGGGAGACCCGAGTGAGCAGTTCTTC; CDR3: CASSPREAGDPSEQFF
D: TRBD1; J: TRBJ2-3; size: few; V: TRBV28; DNA: TGTGCCAGCAGTTTCTGGTCAGGGGGCTCTGGCACAGATACGCAGTATTTT; CDR3: CASSFWSGGSGTDTQYF